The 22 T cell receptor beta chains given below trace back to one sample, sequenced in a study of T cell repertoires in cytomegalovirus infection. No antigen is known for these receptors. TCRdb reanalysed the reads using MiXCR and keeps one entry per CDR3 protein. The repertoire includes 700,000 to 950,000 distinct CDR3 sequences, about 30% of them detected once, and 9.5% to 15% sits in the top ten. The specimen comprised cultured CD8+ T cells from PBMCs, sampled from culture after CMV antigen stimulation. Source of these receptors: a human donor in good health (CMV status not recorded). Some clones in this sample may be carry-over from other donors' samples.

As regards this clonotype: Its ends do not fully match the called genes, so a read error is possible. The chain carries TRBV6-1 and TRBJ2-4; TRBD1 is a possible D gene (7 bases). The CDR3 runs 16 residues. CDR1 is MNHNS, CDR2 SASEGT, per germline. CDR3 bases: TGTGCCAGCAGCTCCGACAGGGAGGTAGCCAAAATCATTCAGTACTTC. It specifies CASSSDREVAKIIQYF.

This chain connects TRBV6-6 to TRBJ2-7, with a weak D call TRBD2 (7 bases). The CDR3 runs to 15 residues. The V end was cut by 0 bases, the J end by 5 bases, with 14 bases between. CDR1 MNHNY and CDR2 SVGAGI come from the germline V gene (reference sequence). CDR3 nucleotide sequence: TGTGCCAGCAGTTACTCGCGGGGGCCTACTCACGAGCAGTACTTC. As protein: CASSYSRGPTHEQYF.

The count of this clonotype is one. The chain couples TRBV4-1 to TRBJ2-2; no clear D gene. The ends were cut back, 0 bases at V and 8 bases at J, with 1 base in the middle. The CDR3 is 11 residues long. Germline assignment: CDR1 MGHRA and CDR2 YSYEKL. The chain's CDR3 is CASSQEGELFF. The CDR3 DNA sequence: TGCGCCAGCAGCCAAGAGGGGGAGCTGTTTTTT.

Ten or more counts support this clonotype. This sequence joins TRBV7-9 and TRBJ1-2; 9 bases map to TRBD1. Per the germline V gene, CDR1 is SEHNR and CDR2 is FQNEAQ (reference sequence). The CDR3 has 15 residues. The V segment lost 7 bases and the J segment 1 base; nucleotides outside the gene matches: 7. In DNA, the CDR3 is TGTGCCAGCAACTCCGGACAGGGGAATAACTATGGCTACACCTTC. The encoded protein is CASNSGQGNNYGYTF.

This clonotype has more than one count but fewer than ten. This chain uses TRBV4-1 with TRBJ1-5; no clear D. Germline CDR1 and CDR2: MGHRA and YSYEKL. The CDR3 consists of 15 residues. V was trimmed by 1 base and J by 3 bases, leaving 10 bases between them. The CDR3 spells CASSQGWTDNQPQHF. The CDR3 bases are TGCGCCAGCAGCCAAGGGTGGACTGACAATCAGCCCCAGCATTTT.

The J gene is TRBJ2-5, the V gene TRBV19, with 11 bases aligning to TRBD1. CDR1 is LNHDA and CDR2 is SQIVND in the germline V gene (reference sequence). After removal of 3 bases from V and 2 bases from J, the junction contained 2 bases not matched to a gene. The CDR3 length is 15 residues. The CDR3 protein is CASSIRDRGQETQYF. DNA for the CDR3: TGTGCCAGTAGTATCCGGGACAGGGGGCAAGAGACCCAGTACTTC.

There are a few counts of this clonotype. The CDR3 spells CASSHRGGTYEQYF. CDR3 nucleotide sequence: TGTGCCAGCAGTCACAGGGGGGGAACCTACGAGCAGTACTTC. The gene calls are TRBV12-3 or TRBV12-4 and TRBJ2-7; D might be TRBD1 (8 bases). This CDR3 region has 14 residues. Between the trimmed V and J ends, which lost 5 bases and 2 bases, there was a span of 13 bases.

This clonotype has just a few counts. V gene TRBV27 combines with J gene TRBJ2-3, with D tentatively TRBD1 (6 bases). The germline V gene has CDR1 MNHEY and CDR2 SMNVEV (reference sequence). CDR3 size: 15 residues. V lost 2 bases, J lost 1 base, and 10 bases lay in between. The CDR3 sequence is CASSLPGAGTDTQYF. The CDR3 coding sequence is TGTGCCAGCAGTTTACCAGGGGCCGGCACAGATACGCAGTATTTT.

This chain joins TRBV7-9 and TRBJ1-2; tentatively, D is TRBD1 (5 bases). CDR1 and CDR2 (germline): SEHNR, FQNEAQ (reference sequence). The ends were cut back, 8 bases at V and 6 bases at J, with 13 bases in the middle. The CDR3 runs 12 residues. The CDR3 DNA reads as TGTGCCAGCGGGCCAGGGAGACATGGCTACACCTTC. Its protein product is CASGPGRHGYTF.

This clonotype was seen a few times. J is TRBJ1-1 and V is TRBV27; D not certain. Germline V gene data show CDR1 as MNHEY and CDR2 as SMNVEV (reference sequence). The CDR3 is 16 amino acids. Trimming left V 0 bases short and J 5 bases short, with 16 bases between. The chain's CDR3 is CASSLSIGVGWTEAFF. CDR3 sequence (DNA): TGTGCCAGCAGTTTATCGATAGGTGTTGGTTGGACTGAAGCTTTCTTT.

The CDR3 nucleotides are TGTGCCAGCAGGGGCGAACCTGAAGCTTTCTTT. It translates to CASRGEPEAFF. This chain links TRBV2 with TRBJ1-1; D remains ambiguous. Germline V lookup: CDR1 SNHLY, CDR2 FYNNEI. V was pared by 6 bases and J by 6 bases, with 8 bases between. The CDR3 is 11 residues long.

CDR3 sequence: CASSLWGGGMNTGELFF. The CDR3 DNA is TGTGCCAGCAGCTTATGGGGGGGGGGGATGAACACCGGGGAGCTGTTTTTT. The V call is TRBV11-2, the J call TRBJ2-2; 7 bases are shared with TRBD2. CDR1 is SGHAT and CDR2 is FQNNGV in the germline V gene. Trimming at V came to 2 bases and at J to 1 base, leaving 7 bases not matched to a gene. CDR3 length: 17 residues.

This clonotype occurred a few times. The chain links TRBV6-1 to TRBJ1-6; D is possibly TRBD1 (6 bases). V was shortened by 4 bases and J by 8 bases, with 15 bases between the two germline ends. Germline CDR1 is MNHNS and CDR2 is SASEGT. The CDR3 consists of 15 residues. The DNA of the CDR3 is TGTGCCAGCAGTGGAAACAGGGAGGTTTATTCACCCCTCCACTTT. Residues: CASSGNREVYSPLHF.

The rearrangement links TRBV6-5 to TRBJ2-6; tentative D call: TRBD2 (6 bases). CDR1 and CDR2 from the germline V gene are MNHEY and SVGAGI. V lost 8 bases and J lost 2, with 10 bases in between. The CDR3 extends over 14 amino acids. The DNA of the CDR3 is TGTGCCAGCGGGTCGGGGGCTGGGGCCAACGTCCTGACTTTC. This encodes CASGSGAGANVLTF.

This CDR3 reads CSASEDYYSYEQYF. Written as DNA, the CDR3 is TGCAGTGCTAGCGAGGATTATTACTCCTACGAGCAGTACTTC. The rearrangement joins TRBV20-1 to TRBJ2-7; no clear D gene. The CDR3 loop spans 14 amino acids. The germline gives CDR1 DFQATT, CDR2 SNEGSKA (reference sequence). Trimming took off 3 bases at V and 0 bases at J, with 12 bases between the two ends.

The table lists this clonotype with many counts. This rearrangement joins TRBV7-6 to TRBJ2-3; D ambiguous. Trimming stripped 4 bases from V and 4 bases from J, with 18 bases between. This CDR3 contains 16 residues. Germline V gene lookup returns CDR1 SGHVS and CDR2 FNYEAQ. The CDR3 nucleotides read TGTGCCAGCAGCTCTTTCGCCGGTTCACCGGCAGATACGCAGTATTTT. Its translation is CASSSFAGSPADTQYF.

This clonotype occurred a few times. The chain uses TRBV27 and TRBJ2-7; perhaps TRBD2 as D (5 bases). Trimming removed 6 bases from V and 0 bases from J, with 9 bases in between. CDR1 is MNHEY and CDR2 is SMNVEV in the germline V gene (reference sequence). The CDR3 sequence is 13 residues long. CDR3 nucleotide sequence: TGTGCCAGCAGCCGGGGTTTCTCCTACGAGCAGTACTTC. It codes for CASSRGFSYEQYF.

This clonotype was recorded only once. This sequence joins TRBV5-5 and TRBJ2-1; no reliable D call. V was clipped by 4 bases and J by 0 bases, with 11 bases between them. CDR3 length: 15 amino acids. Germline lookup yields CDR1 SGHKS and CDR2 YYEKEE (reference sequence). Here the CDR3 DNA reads TGTGCCAGCAGCGGCCCCACGAGCTCCTACAATGAGCAGTTCTTC. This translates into CASSGPTSSYNEQFF.

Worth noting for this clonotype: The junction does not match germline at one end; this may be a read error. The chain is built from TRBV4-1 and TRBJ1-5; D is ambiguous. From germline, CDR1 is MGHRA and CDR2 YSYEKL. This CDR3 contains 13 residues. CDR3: CASSWGSTQPQHF. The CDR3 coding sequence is TGCGCCAGCAGTTGGGGTAGCACTCAGCCCCAGCATTTT.

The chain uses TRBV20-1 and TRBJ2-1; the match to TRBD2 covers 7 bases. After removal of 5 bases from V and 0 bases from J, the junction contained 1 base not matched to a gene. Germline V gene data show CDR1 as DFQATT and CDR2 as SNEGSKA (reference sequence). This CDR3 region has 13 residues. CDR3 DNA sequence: TGCAGTGCTTGGACTAGCTCCTACAATGAGCAGTTCTTC. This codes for CSAWTSSYNEQFF.

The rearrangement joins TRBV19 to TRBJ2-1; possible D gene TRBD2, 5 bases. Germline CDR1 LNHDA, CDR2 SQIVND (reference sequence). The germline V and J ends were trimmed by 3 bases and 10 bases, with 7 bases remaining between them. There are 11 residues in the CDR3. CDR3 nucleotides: TGTGCCAGTAGTATCGGACTGGAGCAGTTCTTC. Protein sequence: CASSIGLEQFF.

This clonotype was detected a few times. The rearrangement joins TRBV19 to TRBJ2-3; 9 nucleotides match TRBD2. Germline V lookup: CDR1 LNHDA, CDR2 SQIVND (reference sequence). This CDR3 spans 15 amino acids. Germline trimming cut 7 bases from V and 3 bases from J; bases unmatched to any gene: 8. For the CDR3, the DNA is TGTGCCAGTAAAATAGCGGGGGCTACTACAGATACGCAGTATTTT. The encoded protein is CASKIAGATTDTQYF.